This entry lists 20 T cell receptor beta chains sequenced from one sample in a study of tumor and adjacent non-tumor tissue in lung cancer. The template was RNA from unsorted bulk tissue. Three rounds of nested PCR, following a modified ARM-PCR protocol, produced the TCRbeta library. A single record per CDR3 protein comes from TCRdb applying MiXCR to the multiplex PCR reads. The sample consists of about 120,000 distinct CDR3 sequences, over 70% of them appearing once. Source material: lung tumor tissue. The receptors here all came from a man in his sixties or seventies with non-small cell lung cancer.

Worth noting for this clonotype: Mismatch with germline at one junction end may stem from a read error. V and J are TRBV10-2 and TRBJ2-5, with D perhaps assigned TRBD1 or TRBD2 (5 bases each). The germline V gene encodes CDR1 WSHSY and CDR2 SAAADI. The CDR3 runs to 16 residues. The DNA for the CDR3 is TGCGCCATCCAGGGCGGTGCAACGAGGGGTGGGGAGACCCAGCACTTC. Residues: CAIQGGATRGGETQHF.

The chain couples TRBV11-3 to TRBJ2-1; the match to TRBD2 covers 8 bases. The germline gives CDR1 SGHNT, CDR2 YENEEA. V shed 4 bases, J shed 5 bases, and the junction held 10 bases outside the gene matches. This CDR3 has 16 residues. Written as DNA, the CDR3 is TGTGCCAGCAGCTCATACTCGGGAGCGGGGGACAATGAGCAGTTCTTC. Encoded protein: CASSSYSGAGDNEQFF.

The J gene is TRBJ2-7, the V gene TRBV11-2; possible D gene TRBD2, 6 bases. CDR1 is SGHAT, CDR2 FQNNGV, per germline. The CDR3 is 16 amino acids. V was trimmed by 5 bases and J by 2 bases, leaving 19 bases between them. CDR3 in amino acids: CASSPPAGRLTYEQYF. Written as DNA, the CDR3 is TGTGCCAGCAGCCCCCCTGCCGGGAGACTAACCTACGAGCAGTACTTC.

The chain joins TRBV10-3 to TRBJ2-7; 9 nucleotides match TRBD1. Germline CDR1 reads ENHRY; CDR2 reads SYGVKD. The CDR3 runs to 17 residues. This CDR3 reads CDISEYGQGKNTYEQYF. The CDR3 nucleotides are TGTGACATAAGTGAGTACGGACAGGGGAAAAATACCTACGAGCAGTACTTC.

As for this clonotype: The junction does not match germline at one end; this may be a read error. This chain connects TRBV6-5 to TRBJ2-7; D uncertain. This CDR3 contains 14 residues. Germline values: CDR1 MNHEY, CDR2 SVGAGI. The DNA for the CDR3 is TGTGCGAGCAGTTTCTCTTGGGCAGAATCAGAGCAGTACTTC. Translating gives CASSFSWAESEQYF.

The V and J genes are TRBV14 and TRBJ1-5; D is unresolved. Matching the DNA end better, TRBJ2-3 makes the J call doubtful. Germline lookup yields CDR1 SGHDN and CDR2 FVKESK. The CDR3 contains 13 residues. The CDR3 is CASSQEMRPPQYF. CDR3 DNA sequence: TGTGCCAGCAGCCAAGAGATGAGGCCGCCCCAGTATTTT.

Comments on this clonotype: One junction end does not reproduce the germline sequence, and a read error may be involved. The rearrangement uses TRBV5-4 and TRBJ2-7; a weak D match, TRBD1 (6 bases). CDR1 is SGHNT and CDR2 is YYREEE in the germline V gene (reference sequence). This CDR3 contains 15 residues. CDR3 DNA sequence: TGTACCAGCAGCCAAGGACAGATTAAAACCAACGAGCAGTACTTC. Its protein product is CTSSQGQIKTNEQYF.

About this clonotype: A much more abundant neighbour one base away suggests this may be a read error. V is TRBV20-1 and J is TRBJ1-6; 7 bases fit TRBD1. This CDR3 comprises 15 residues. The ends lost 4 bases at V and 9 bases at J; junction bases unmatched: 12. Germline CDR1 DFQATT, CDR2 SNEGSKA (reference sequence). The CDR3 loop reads CSAKTGTGACSPLHF. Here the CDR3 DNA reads TGCAGTGCTAAAACGGGCACAGGGGCGTGTTCACCCCTCCACTTT.

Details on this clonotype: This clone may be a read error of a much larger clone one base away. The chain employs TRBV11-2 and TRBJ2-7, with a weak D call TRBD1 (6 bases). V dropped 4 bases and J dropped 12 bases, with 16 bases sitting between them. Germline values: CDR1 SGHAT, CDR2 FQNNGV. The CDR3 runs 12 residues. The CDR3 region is CASSSRDKGSYF. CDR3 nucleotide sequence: TGTGCCAGCAGCTCAAGGGACAAGGGGTCGTACTTC.

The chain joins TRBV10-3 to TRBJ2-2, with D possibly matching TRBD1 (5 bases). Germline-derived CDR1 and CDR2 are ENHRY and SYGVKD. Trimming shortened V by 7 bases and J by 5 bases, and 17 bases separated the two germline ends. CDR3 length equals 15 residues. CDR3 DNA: TGTGCCATCACTAAAGGGGCAAGTTATACCGGGGAGCTGTTTTTT. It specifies CAITKGASYTGELFF.

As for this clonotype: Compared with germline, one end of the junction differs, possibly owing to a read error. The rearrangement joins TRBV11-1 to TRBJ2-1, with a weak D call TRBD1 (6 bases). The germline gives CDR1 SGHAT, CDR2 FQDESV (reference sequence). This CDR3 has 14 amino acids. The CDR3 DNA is TGTGCCAGCGGCTTAGACAGGTATTTCAATGAACAGTTCTTC. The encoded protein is CASGLDRYFNEQFF.

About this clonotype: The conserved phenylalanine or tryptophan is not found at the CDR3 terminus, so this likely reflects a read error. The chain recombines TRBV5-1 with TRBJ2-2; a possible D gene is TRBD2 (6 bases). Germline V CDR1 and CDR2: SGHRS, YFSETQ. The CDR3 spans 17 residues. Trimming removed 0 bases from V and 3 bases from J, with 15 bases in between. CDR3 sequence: CASSLALTRRDTGELFI. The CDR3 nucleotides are TGCGCCAGCAGCTTGGCCCTGACACGGAGGGACACCGGGGAGCTGTTTATT.

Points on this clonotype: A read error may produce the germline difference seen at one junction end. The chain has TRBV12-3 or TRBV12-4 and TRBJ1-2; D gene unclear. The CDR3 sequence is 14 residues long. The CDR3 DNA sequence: TGTGCCAGCAGTGTCGGAGGCAGCTTCTATGGCTACATCTTC. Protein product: CASSVGGSFYGYIF.

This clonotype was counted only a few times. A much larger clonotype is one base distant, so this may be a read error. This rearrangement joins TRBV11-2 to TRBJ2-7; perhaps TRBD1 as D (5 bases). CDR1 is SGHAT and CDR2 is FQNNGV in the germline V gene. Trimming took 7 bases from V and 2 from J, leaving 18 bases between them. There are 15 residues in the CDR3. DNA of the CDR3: TGTGCCAGCAACCCAGGGATGGGGCCGACCTACGAGCAGTACTTC. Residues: CASNPGMGPTYEQYF.

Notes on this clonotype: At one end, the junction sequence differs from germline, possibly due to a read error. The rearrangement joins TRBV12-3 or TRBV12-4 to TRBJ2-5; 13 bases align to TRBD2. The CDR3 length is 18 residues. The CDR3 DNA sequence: TGTGCCAGCAGCCCAAGACTAGCGGGGGGATCAGAACAAGAGACCCAGAACTTC. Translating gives CASSPRLAGGSEQETQNF.

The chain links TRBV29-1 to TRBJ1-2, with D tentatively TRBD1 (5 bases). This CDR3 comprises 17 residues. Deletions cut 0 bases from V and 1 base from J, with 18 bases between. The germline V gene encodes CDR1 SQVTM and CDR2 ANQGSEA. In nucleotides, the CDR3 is TGCAGCGTTGAAGAGTACGTTCAGGGTCACATTAACTATGGCTACACCTTC. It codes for CSVEEYVQGHINYGYTF.

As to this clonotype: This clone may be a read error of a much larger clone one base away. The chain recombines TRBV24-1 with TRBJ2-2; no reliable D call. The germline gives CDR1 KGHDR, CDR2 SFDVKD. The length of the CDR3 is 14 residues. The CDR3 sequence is CVTSQPPESGELFF. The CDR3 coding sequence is TGTGTCACCAGCCAACCCCCAGAATCCGGGGAGCTGTTTTTT.

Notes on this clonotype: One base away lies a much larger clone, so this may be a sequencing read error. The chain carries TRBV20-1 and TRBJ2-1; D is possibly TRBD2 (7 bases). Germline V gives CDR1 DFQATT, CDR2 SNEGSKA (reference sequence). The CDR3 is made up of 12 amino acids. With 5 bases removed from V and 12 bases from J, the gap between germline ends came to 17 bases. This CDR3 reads CSAELVGGPQFF. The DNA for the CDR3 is TGCAGTGCTGAGCTAGTGGGGGGGCCGCAGTTCTTC.

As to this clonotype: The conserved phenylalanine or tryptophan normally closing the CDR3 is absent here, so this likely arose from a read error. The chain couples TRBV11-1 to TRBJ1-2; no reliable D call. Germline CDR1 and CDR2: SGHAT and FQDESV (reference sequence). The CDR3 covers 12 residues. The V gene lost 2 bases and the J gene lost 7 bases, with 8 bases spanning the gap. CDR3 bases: TGTGCCAGCAGCTTATACAGATTTGGCTACACCCTT. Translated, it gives CASSLYRFGYTL.

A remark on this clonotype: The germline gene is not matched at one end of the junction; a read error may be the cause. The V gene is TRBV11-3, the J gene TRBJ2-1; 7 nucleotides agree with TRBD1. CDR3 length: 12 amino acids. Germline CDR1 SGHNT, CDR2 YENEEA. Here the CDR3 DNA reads TGTGCCAGCTCGGACAGGCGCAATGAGCAGCTCTTT. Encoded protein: CASSDRRNEQLF.